This T cell receptor (beta chain) stems from a study of cytomegalovirus exposure and HLA in healthy donors. As for the study in general: Unique TCRs numbering roughly 80 million, obtained from HLA-typed donors, made up an early data release.

Primers for the PCR totalled 60 Vbeta and 13 Jbeta. Assay: immunoSEQ multiplex PCR; the TCRdb copy retains only in-frame clones and omits some. This sample yields 140,000 to 150,000 clones, of which roughly 80% are seen a single time; about 3% belongs to the top ten. The CDR3 consists of 14 residues. Germline V gene lookup returns CDR1 SGHTA and CDR2 FQGNSA. The ends lost 6 bases at V and 5 bases at J; junction bases unmatched: 9. Broader study findings: Data from an earlier analysis indicated that most TCR beta V segments were productive either about 87% or about 30% of the time. Common viral pathogens were later found to be apparently linked to several of the most significant clusters. TCR beta V- and J-gene trimming, according to a later analysis, was linked to a missense DCLRE1C variant.

With respect to this clone: Its antigen is still unknown.

The sequenced material came from PBMCs. The rearrangement links TRBV7-2 to TRBJ1-2; TRBD1 aligns across 7 bases. This sequence was found in a man aged 40-50 years in good health and CMV-seropositive. The CDR3 DNA follows: TGTGCCAGCAGTCCCTCGACAGGGCCGTATGGCTACACCTTC. Protein sequence: CASSPSTGPYGYTF.